This TCR beta chain originates from a study of immune heterogeneity within non-small cell lung tumors. Study-wide results and caveats: Tumor sites in a patient shared identical dominant CDR3 beta clonotypes and also carried site-unique high-frequency clones.

Remarks on this clonotype: Its antigen is not known.

Bulk tumor genomic DNA served as template, at 550 to 600 ng per sample. During surgery, several far-apart biopsies were obtained from every primary tumor. It was patients with untreated, newly diagnosed non-small cell lung cancer who underwent curative surgery. All donors had received a new diagnosis of non-small cell lung cancer and were undergoing surgery with curative intent. A multiplex PCR containing 32 V primers and 13 J primers was used to amplify TCR beta CDR3. A single record per CDR3 protein comes from TCRdb applying MiXCR to the multiplex PCR reads. The sample lists 1,500 to 2,000 distinct CDR3 sequences, 40% to 50% occurring once. This CDR3 region has 13 residues. Germline V lookup: CDR1 GTSNPN, CDR2 SVGIG (reference sequence).

Sequenced: lung tumor tissue. The clonotype comes from a man between 60 and 75 years old with non-small cell lung cancer. The chain employs TRBV30 and TRBJ2-3, with a possible D match to TRBD2 (6 bases). The J call may be faulty, since TRBJ2-1 better matches the DNA end. As DNA, the CDR3 is TGTGCCTGGAGTGGTTACGGGGGCAATGAGCAGTTCTTC. Translation: CAWSGYGGNEQFF.